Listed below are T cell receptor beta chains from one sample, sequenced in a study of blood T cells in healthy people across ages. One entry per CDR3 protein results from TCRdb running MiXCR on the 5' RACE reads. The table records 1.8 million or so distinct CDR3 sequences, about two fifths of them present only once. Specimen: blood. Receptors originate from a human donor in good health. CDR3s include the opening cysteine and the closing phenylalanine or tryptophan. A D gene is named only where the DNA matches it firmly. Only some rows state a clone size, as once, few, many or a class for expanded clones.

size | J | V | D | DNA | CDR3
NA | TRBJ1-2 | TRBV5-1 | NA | TGCGCCAGCAGTCAAATCCCCATTCGTGGCTACACCTTC | CASSQIPIRGYTF
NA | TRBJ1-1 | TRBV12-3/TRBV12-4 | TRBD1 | TGTGCCAGCAGCTACAGCACGACAGGGGCTCGGGCTTTCTTT | CASSYSTTGARAFF
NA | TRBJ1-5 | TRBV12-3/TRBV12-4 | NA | TGTGCCAGCAGTTTCGGAGGAATCTTGAGCAATCAGCCCCAGCATTTT | CASSFGGILSNQPQHF
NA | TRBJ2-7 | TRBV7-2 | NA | TGTGCCAGCAGCATTGATCGCGAGCAGTACTTC | CASSIDREQYF
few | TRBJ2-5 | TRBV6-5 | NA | TGTGCCAGCAGTTATAGAGTTTGGGAGACCCAGTACTTC | CASSYRVWETQYF
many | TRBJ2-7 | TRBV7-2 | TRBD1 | TGTGCCAGCAGCATTCGGACAGGGGACTACGAGCAGTACTTC | CASSIRTGDYEQYF
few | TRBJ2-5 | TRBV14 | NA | TGTGCCAGCAGCCAAGACTCAGGGGATTTGGAGACCCAGTACTTC | CASSQDSGDLETQYF
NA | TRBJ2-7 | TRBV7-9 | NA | TGTGCCAGCAGATCCGACATTTTATACGAGCAGTACTTC | CASRSDILYEQYF
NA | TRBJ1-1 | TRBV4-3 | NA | TGCGCCAGCAGCCAAGTCACGGGCAGGCTGAACACTGAAGCTTTCTTT | CASSQVTGRLNTEAFF
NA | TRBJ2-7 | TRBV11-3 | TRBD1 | TGTGCCAGCAGCCTTCGATCGACAGGGCCCTACGAGCAGTACTTC | CASSLRSTGPYEQYF
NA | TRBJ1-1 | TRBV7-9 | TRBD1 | TGTGCCAGCACCCAACAGGGGGTCCACACTGAAGCTTTCTTT | CASTQQGVHTEAFF
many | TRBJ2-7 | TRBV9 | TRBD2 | TGTGCCAGCAGCGTAGGGGCGGGAGCCTCCTACGAGCAGTACTTC | CASSVGAGASYEQYF
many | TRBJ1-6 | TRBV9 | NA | TGTGCCAGCAGCGTAGGGGTGGGTTCCTATAATTCACCCCTCCACTTT | CASSVGVGSYNSPLHF
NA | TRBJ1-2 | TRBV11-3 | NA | TGTGCCAGCAGCTTGAAGAGGGCCGCCCTGGATGGCTACACCTTC | CASSLKRAALDGYTF
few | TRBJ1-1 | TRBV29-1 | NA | TGCAGCGTTGGAGGGGTCGGGCTTATGAACACTGAAGCTTTCTTT | CSVGGVGLMNTEAFF
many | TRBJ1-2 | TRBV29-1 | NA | TGCAGCGTCGGGGGGGGGACCGACTATGGCTACACCTTC | CSVGGGTDYGYTF
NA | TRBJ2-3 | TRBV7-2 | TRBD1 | TGTGCCAGCAGCTTAGTAGGGACAGGGGGCGCAGATACGCAGTATTTT | CASSLVGTGGADTQYF
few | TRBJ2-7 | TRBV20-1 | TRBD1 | TGCAGTGCAACTAACCCCGGGACAGATTACTACGAGCAGTACTTC | CSATNPGTDYYEQYF
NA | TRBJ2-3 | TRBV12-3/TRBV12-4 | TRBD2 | TGTGCCAGCAGTTTTCGGCTAGCGGGGGGCCCAGATACGCAGTATTTT | CASSFRLAGGPDTQYF
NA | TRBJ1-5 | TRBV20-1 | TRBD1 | TGCAGTGCTCTCAAGGGGGCACGGAATCAGCCCCAGCATTTT | CSALKGARNQPQHF
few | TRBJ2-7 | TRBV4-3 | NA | TGCGCCAACAGCCAAGACCCGGTGGGAAACGAGCAGTACTTC | CANSQDPVGNEQYF
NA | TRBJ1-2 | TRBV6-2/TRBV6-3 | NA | TGTGCCAGCAGTTACTCGAAAGGGCGGAACTATGGCTACACCTTC | CASSYSKGRNYGYTF
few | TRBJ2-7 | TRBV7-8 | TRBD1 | TGTGCCAGCAGCCCTTTCCGGGACAGGAGGACCTACGAGCAGTACTTC | CASSPFRDRRTYEQYF